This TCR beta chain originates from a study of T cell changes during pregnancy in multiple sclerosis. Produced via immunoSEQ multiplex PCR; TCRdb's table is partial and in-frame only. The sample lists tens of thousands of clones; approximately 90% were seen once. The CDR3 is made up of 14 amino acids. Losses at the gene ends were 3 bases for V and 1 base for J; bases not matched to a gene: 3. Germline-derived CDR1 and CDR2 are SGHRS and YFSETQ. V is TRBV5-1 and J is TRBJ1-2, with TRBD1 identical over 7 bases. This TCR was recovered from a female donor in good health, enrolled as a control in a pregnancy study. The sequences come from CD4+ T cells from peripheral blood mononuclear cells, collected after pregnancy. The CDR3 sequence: CASSSGTVNYGYTF. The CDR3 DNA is TGCGCCAGCAGCTCCGGGACAGTTAACTATGGCTACACCTTC.